Shown below are 11 T cell receptor beta chains from a single sample sequenced in a study of T cell changes during pregnancy in multiple sclerosis. TCRdb's copy holds only in-frame clones and misses some; the assay was immunoSEQ multiplex PCR. The table shows 85,000 to 100,000 clones, with under 95% occurring only once. The sequencing used peripheral blood, collected after pregnancy. Receptors were obtained from a female donor with multiple sclerosis, enrolled in a pregnancy study.

The rearrangement links TRBV7-3 to TRBJ1-1; D perhaps matches TRBD1 (6 bases). CDR1 is SGHTA and CDR2 is FQGTGA in the germline V gene. This CDR3 has 15 amino acids. The germline V and J ends were trimmed by 4 bases and 1 base, with 13 bases remaining between them. The CDR3, as DNA: TGTGCCAGCAGCTACCCCCCGACAGGGAACACTGAAGCTTTCTTT. Protein product: CASSYPPTGNTEAFF.

CDR3 DNA sequence: TGTGCCAGTAGTATATACTCCCAAGCTTACTATGGCTACACCTTC. This translates into CASSIYSQAYYGYTF. The V call is TRBV19, the J call TRBJ1-2; D is unclear. The V and J ends lost 2 bases and 3 bases respectively, with 13 bases between them. The germline V gene has CDR1 LNHDA and CDR2 SQIVND (reference sequence). This CDR3 is built from 15 residues.

This chain links TRBV28 with TRBJ1-1; no clear D gene. The CDR3 loop spans 11 amino acids. V lost 5 bases to trimming and J lost 5 bases, with 6 bases between them. Per germline, CDR1 MDHEN and CDR2 SYDVKM. In DNA, the CDR3 is TGTGCCAGCAGTCCACAGACTGAAGCTTTCTTT. Translating it yields CASSPQTEAFF. Combining the CDR3 with reference TRBV28 and TRBJ1-1 gives the whole variable domain DVKVTQSSRYLVKRTGEKVFLECVQDMDHENMFWYRQDPGLGLRLIYFSYDVKMKEKGDIPEGYSVSREKKERFSLILESASTNQTSMYLCASSPQTEAFFGQGTRLTVV.

This chain links TRBV18 with TRBJ2-5, with 9 bases fitting TRBD2. The CDR3 is 19 amino acids. J lost 1 base, V lost 1 base, and 13 bases had no gene match. Germline V CDR1 and CDR2: KGHSH, LQKENI. The DNA for the CDR3 is TGTGCCAGCTCACCACTCCCGGGAGTAAGCGGGAGGAGCCAAGAGACCCAGTACTTC. This translates into CASSPLPGVSGRSQETQYF.

The CDR3 protein is CASSPTPGGIGSTEQYF. CDR3 nucleotide sequence: TGTGCCAGCTCACCCACTCCCGGGGGGATTGGGTCTACGGAGCAGTACTTC. The V and J genes are TRBV18 and TRBJ2-7; 7 positions agree with TRBD2. The CDR3 extends over 17 amino acids. Germline lookup yields CDR1 KGHSH and CDR2 LQKENI. The junction had 18 bases not matched to a gene; V was cut back by 3 bases and J by 7 bases.

J is TRBJ2-7 and V is TRBV11-2; perhaps TRBD1 as D (5 bases). V shed 6 bases and J shed 5 bases, with 17 bases lying between them. This CDR3 has 14 residues. Germline values: CDR1 SGHAT, CDR2 FQNNGV. The CDR3 DNA reads TGTGCCAGCAGGTCCTTGGGGCGCGCACACGAGCAGTACTTC. Translated: CASRSLGRAHEQYF.

As DNA, the CDR3 is TGTGCCAGCAGCGTAGGGGCAGGTCCTAACTACGAGCAGTACTTC. It specifies CASSVGAGPNYEQYF. The J gene is TRBJ2-7, the V gene TRBV9; D is undetermined. This CDR3 is 15 amino acids long. Germline CDR1 and CDR2: SGDLS and YYNGEE. Trimming left V 0 bases short and J 3 bases short, with 13 bases between.

The rearrangement joins TRBV27 to TRBJ1-1, with unresolved D. V dropped 5 bases and J dropped 1 base, with 8 bases sitting between them. The CDR3 extends over 13 amino acids. Germline V CDR1 and CDR2: MNHEY, SMNVEV (reference sequence). CDR3 nucleotides: TGTGCCAGCAGTCCTATACCGAACACTGAAGCTTTCTTT. The encoded protein is CASSPIPNTEAFF.

The chain carries TRBV30 and TRBJ1-3; no firm D call. This CDR3 comprises 12 residues. V gave up 8 bases and J gave up 0 bases, with 8 bases separating them. Germline V gives CDR1 GTSNPN, CDR2 SVGIG (reference sequence). For the CDR3, the DNA is TGTGCCGGCCAGGTCTCTGGAAACACCATATATTTT. Translated: CAGQVSGNTIYF.

This chain connects TRBV29-1 to TRBJ1-1; 7 bases map to TRBD1. V lost 4 bases and J lost 0; bases outside the gene matches: 2. Germline CDR1 SQVTM, CDR2 ANQGSEA. This CDR3 spans 13 amino acids. The CDR3 is CSVGGGMNTEAFF. The CDR3 nucleotides are TGCAGCGTTGGAGGGGGCATGAACACTGAAGCTTTCTTT.

This sequence joins TRBV4-3 and TRBJ1-1; D ambiguous. This CDR3 comprises 14 residues. Deletions cut 0 bases from V and 3 bases from J, with 8 bases between. Germline V gene sequence: CDR1 LGHNA, CDR2 YSLEER. The CDR3 DNA reads TGCGCCAGCAGCCAAGACGCGGGCGACACTGAAGCTTTCTTT. This gives the protein CASSQDAGDTEAFF.